This entry concerns a single TCR beta chain. These data belong to a study of shared clonotypes between healthy human individuals. Germline lookup yields CDR1 MDHEN and CDR2 SYDVKM. V was pared by 7 bases and J by 6 bases, with 15 bases between. The CDR3 runs to 13 residues. Profiled with immunoSEQ multiplex PCR; TCRdb holds only in-frame clones, not every one. The table lists some 2.3 million clones, more than 80% of them singletons. Sequenced input: naive CD4+ T cells from PBMCs. The subset was: CD45RA+ positively selected. The chain joins TRBV28 to TRBJ1-2, with a possible D match to TRBD1 (5 bases). This clonotype was obtained from a young man in good health. Some clones in this sample may be carry-over from other donors' samples. This CDR3 is CASKTGQEHGYTF. CDR3 nucleotides: TGTGCCAGCAAAACGGGGCAGGAACATGGCTACACCTTC.